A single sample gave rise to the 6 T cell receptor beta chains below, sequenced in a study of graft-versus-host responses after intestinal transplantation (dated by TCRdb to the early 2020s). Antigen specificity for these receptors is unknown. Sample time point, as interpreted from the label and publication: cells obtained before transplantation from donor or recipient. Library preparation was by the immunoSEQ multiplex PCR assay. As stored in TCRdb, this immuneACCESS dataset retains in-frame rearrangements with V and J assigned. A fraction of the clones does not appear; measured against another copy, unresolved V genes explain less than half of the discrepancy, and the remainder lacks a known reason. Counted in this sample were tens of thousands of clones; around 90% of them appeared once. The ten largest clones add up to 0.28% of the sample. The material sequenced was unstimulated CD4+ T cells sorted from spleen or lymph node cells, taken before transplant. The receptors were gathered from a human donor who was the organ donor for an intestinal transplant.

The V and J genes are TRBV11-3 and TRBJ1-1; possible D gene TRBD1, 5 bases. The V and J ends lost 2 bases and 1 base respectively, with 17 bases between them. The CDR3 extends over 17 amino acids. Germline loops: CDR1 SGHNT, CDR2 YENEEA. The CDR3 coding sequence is TGTGCCAGCAGCTTAAGCCAGTCTTCCGGGGGGAACACTGAAGCTTTCTTT. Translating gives CASSLSQSSGGNTEAFF.

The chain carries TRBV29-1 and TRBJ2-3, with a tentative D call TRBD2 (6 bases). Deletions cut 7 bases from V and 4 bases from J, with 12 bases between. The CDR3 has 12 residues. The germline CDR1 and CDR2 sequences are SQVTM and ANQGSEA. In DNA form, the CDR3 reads TGCAGCGGGAGGGGCCCCGCAGATACGCAGTATTTT. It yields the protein CSGRGPADTQYF.

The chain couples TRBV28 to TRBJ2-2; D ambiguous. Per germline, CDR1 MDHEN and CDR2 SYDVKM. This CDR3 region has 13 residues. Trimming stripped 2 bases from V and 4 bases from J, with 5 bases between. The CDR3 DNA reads TGTGCCAGCAGTTTAGGCCTCACCGGGGAGCTGTTTTTT. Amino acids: CASSLGLTGELFF.

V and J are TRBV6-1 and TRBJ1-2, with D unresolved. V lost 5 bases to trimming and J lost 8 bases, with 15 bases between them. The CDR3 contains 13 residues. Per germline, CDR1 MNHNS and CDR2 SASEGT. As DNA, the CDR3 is TGTGCCAGCAGTACGGGGTTCGACGGGGGCTACACCTTC. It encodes CASSTGFDGGYTF.

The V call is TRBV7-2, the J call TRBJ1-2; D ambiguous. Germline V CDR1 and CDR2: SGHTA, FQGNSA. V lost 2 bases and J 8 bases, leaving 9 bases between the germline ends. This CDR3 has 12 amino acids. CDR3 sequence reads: CASSLQVFGYTF. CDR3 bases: TGTGCCAGCAGCTTACAGGTTTTCGGCTACACCTTC.

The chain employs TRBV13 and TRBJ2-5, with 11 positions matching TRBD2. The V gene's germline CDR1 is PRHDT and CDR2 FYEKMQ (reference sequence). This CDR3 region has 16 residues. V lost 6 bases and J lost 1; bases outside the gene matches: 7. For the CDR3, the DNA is TGTGCCAGCAGGCTAGCGGGGGGCCGAATCCAAGAGACCCAGTACTTC. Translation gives CASRLAGGRIQETQYF.